The clone carrying this TCR beta chain was recorded at least ten times. This entry belongs to a study of T cells in Graves' hyperthyroidism and ophthalmopathy. This CDR3 contains 16 residues. Germline trimming cut 0 bases from V and 6 bases from J; bases unmatched to any gene: 7. Germline V gives CDR1 GTSNPN, CDR2 SVGIG (reference sequence). Authors of the study amplified TCR beta CDR3 regions from RNA transcripts. The HTBI primer set served for first-round RT-PCR of the TCR CDR3. MiXCR was run by TCRdb on the multiplex PCR reads, yielding one entry per CDR3 protein. The data hold 550,000 to 850,000 distinct CDR3 sequences, with 18% observed a single time.

This sequence joins TRBV30 and TRBJ2-1; 11 nucleotides agree with TRBD2. Specimen: blood. This receptor was obtained from a woman aged 50 to 65 with Graves' hyperthyroidism that later progressed to Graves' ophthalmopathy. CDR3 region: CAWSVLAGGGFNEQFF. The CDR3 DNA is TGTGCCTGGAGTGTTTTAGCGGGGGGGGGATTCAATGAGCAGTTCTTC.